Below are 19 T cell receptor beta chains sequenced from a single sample in a study of CD8 T cells in ankylosing spondylitis (dated 2017 in TCRdb). To prepare the library, 5' RACE was applied. The sequencer listed for this sample is Illumina HiSeq 2500. TCRdb applied fastp at Q25 and MiXCR to the public reads, then kept only in-frame beta chains. Rows are combined by CDR3 protein, so each entry shows the most common genes and DNA. The sample table lists 150,000 to 200,000 distinct CDR3 sequences, 15% to 20% of them with a count of one. About 7.6% of the sample goes to the ten largest clones. Sequencing was carried out using blood, either unsorted or a sorted T cell fraction (not recorded which). These receptors all stem from a male donor with ankylosing spondylitis or in good health (not recorded which).

This clonotype was seen only a few times. The chain couples TRBV6-1 to TRBJ2-2; D possibly corresponds to TRBD2 (5 bases). V lost 7 bases to trimming and J lost 1 base, with 10 bases between them. Germline CDR1 reads MNHNS; CDR2 reads SASEGT. The CDR3 loop spans 14 amino acids. The CDR3 DNA reads TGTGCCAGCAACGCCGGGAAGAACACCGGGGAGCTGTTTTTT. Translated: CASNAGKNTGELFF.

This clonotype was seen more than once but under ten times. The genes are TRBV28 and TRBJ2-3, with 10 bases matching TRBD1. The CDR3 consists of 16 residues. After removal of 5 bases from V and 5 bases from J, the junction contained 10 bases not matched to a gene. From germline, CDR1 is MDHEN and CDR2 SYDVKM. The CDR3 region has the DNA TGTGCCAGCAGTACAGGGGGACAGGGGTCCCGAGATACGCAGTATTTT. It encodes CASSTGGQGSRDTQYF.

The CDR3 DNA reads TGTGCCAGTAGCGAACCCTGGGGGAACACTGAAGCTTTCTTT. It is translated as CASSEPWGNTEAFF. The chain employs TRBV19 and TRBJ1-1; no reliable D call. CDR1 is LNHDA, CDR2 SQIVND, per germline (reference sequence). This CDR3 is 14 amino acids long. Trimming removed 6 bases at V and 1 base at J, with 12 bases between.

The chain is built from TRBV29-1 and TRBJ2-1, with 7 positions matching TRBD2. After removal of 7 bases from V and 9 bases from J, the junction contained 9 bases not matched to a gene. The CDR3 is 12 residues long. Germline lookup yields CDR1 SQVTM and CDR2 ANQGSEA. CDR3 amino acids: CSARVAGSEQFF. The DNA of the CDR3 is TGCAGCGCCCGAGTAGCGGGCAGTGAGCAGTTCTTC.

Details on this clonotype: It may be a read error: a sequence one base away is much more abundant. This chain uses TRBV20-1 with TRBJ2-7; D is uncertain. The V end was cut by 4 bases, the J end by 2 bases, with 15 bases between. The germline V gene has CDR1 DFQATT and CDR2 SNEGSKA (reference sequence). The CDR3 is 14 amino acids. CDR3 sequence (DNA): TGCAGTGCTAAGGCGAGACTTCCTCCCTACGAGCAGTACTTC. Protein: CSAKARLPPYEQYF.

The sample holds many counts of this clonotype. The rearrangement joins TRBV5-1 to TRBJ1-1; the match to TRBD1 covers 7 bases. J was trimmed by 3 bases and V by 0 bases; bases with no gene match: 5. The CDR3 spans 15 residues. The germline V gene encodes CDR1 SGHRS and CDR2 YFSETQ. CDR3 nucleotides: TGCGCCAGCAGCTTGGTAGGGGGCGCGGACACTGAAGCTTTCTTT. Translating it yields CASSLVGGADTEAFF.

The DNA of the CDR3 is TGCAGTGCTACTCAACCGGGACCGGTCTACGAGCAGTACTTC. Translating gives CSATQPGPVYEQYF. The J gene is TRBJ2-7, the V gene TRBV20-1; D might be TRBD1 or TRBD2, each matching 5 bases. V dropped 4 bases and J dropped 3 bases, with 16 bases sitting between them. Germline CDR1 and CDR2: DFQATT and SNEGSKA (reference sequence). The CDR3 has 14 residues.

As for this clonotype: A much larger clone lies a single base off, so this may be a read error. The chain combines TRBV20-1 with TRBJ2-1, with D perhaps TRBD2 (5 bases). Germline V gene sequence: CDR1 DFQATT, CDR2 SNEGSKA (reference sequence). This CDR3 comprises 14 residues. The CDR3 protein is CSATSPSSYTEQFF. In DNA form, the CDR3 reads TGCAGTGCTACTAGCCCAAGCTCCTACACTGAGCAGTTCTTC.

This clonotype was counted between two and nine times. The chain joins TRBV19 to TRBJ2-7; a weak D match, TRBD2 (5 bases). This CDR3 is 13 amino acids long. The V gene lost 6 bases and the J gene lost 3 bases, with 12 bases spanning the gap. Germline-derived CDR1 and CDR2 are LNHDA and SQIVND (reference sequence). The DNA of the CDR3 is TGTGCCAGTAGCAGCGGTATGTACTACGAGCAGTACTTC. Its protein is CASSSGMYYEQYF.

This clonotype was recorded many times. J is TRBJ1-2 and V is TRBV20-1, with a tentative D call TRBD1 (5 bases). The CDR3 contains 14 residues. V lost 3 bases to trimming and J lost 4 bases, with 15 bases between them. Per the germline V gene, CDR1 is DFQATT and CDR2 is SNEGSKA (reference sequence). DNA of the CDR3: TGCAGTGCTAGTAGGTTATGGGACGGCTATGGCTACACCTTC. Protein sequence: CSASRLWDGYGYTF.

This clonotype was counted at least ten times. The rearrangement joins TRBV5-1 to TRBJ1-4; possibly TRBD1 for D (5 bases). Trimming took off 0 bases at V and 8 bases at J, with 8 bases between the two ends. There are 13 residues in the CDR3. The germline CDR1 and CDR2 sequences are SGHRS and YFSETQ. CDR3 DNA: TGCGCCAGCAGCTTGGCTGGGGCCGAAAAACTGTTTTTT. It translates to CASSLAGAEKLFF.

This clonotype was counted at least ten times. DNA for the CDR3: TGTGCCAGCAGCGGCGGGACTAGCAGATTTCAAGAGACCCAGTACTTC. Amino acids: CASSGGTSRFQETQYF. The chain uses TRBV14 and TRBJ2-5; 9 nucleotides agree with TRBD2. J lost 2 bases, V lost 5 bases, and 9 bases had no gene match. There are 16 residues in the CDR3. Germline-derived CDR1 and CDR2 are SGHDN and FVKESK.

V is TRBV20-1 and J is TRBJ2-7; 10 bases map to TRBD2. The length of the CDR3 is 15 residues. Looked up from germline, CDR1 is DFQATT and CDR2 is SNEGSKA (reference sequence). The trim removed 0 bases at V and 4 bases at J, leaving 6 bases unmatched. The CDR3 nucleotides are TGCAGTGCTAGAGATGGACTAGCGGCGAAGTACGAGCAGTACTTC. Its translation is CSARDGLAAKYEQYF.

The chain links TRBV29-1 to TRBJ2-7, with D hard to call. The ends were cut back, 5 bases at V and 0 bases at J, with 11 bases in the middle. The CDR3 spans 13 residues. Looked up from germline, CDR1 is SQVTM and CDR2 is ANQGSEA. This chain's CDR3 is CSVQHQTSYEQYF. The CDR3 bases are TGCAGCGTTCAACACCAAACCTCCTACGAGCAGTACTTC.

This clonotype occurred once. Written as DNA, the CDR3 is TGCAGTGCTAGAGGCGGTAGCGGGACGGGAGATACGCAGTATTTT. Translation: CSARGGSGTGDTQYF. The chain has TRBV20-1 and TRBJ2-3, with 8 bases identical to TRBD2. Germline CDR1 reads DFQATT; CDR2 reads SNEGSKA (reference sequence). The CDR3 contains 15 residues. The ends lost 1 base at V and 5 bases at J; junction bases unmatched: 8.

The sample holds many counts of this clonotype. The chain carries TRBV5-1 and TRBJ2-3; 8 positions match TRBD1. The CDR3 has 13 amino acids. Germline trimming cut 6 bases from V and 3 bases from J; bases unmatched to any gene: 3. Germline V gene sequence: CDR1 SGHRS, CDR2 YFSETQ. The CDR3 DNA reads as TGCGCCAGCAAACGGACAGGGACAGATACGCAGTATTTT. It encodes CASKRTGTDTQYF.

The chain has TRBV28 and TRBJ1-5, with a tentative D call TRBD1 (6 bases). In germline, CDR1 is MDHEN, CDR2 SYDVKM. This CDR3 has 16 amino acids. Trimming cost V 3 bases and J 3 bases, with 15 bases left between them. The CDR3 region is CASSFTGLSNNQPQHF. The CDR3 region has the DNA TGTGCCAGCAGTTTTACAGGGCTCTCTAACAATCAGCCCCAGCATTTT. Filled out from reference TRBV28 and TRBJ1-5, the complete variable domain reads DVKVTQSSRYLVKRTGEKVFLECVQDMDHENMFWYRQDPGLGLRLIYFSYDVKMKEKGDIPEGYSVSREKKERFSLILESASTNQTSMYLCASSFTGLSNNQPQHFGDGTRLSIL.

This clonotype was counted at least ten times. This chain links TRBV14 with TRBJ2-7; no definite D call. Looked up from germline, CDR1 is SGHDN and CDR2 is FVKESK. Trimming stripped 1 base from V and 4 bases from J, with 11 bases between. The CDR3 covers 14 residues. CDR3 nucleotides: TGTGCCAGCAGCCAAGGTGTGTTGGGGTACGAGCAGTACTTC. It specifies CASSQGVLGYEQYF.

The chain combines TRBV20-1 with TRBJ2-3; 8 nucleotides agree with TRBD2. Germline trimming cut 0 bases from V and 2 bases from J; bases unmatched to any gene: 1. In germline, CDR1 is DFQATT, CDR2 SNEGSKA (reference sequence). This CDR3 region has 14 residues. The CDR3 DNA reads TGCAGTGCTAGAGAACTAGCGGCCACAGATACGCAGTATTTT. Translation gives CSARELAATDTQYF.